A selection of T cell receptor beta chains follows, all from one sample in a study of T cell repertoires in cytomegalovirus infection. From the reads, TCRdb called clonotypes with MiXCR, one entry per CDR3 protein. This sample has hundreds of thousands of distinct CDR3 sequences, with approximately 31% found just once. The antigens of these receptors remain unknown. The sample was cultured CD8+ T cells from PBMCs, taken from culture after CMV antigen stimulation. The receptors derive from a human donor in good health (CMV status not recorded). Some clones in this sample may be carry-over from other donors' samples. Each CDR3 is given with its conserved first and last residue. Each record gives: V gene, J gene, CDR3 protein.

V gene: TRBV27
J gene: TRBJ2-2
CDR3 protein: CASSLSSPPGELFF

V gene: TRBV6-1
J gene: TRBJ2-7
CDR3 protein: CASSESPLGRTNEQYF

V gene: TRBV19
J gene: TRBJ1-2
CDR3 protein: CASSIPSGQGALDGYGYTF

V gene: TRBV25-1
J gene: TRBJ1-5
CDR3 protein: CASKRSGINQPQHF

V gene: TRBV6-5
J gene: TRBJ1-1
CDR3 protein: CASSTRSTGANTEAFF

V gene: TRBV29-1
J gene: TRBJ2-7
CDR3 protein: CSVEDPEQQAGSYEQYF

V gene: TRBV6-1
J gene: TRBJ2-2
CDR3 protein: CASRPTGQGTGELFF

V gene: TRBV12-3/TRBV12-4
J gene: TRBJ2-3
CDR3 protein: CASCGGYPDTQYF

V gene: TRBV19
J gene: TRBJ1-2
CDR3 protein: CASSKSSYYGYTF

V gene: TRBV27
J gene: TRBJ2-7
CDR3 protein: CASSLSRVSEQYF

V gene: TRBV12-5
J gene: TRBJ1-1
CDR3 protein: CASGLVLGREWNTEAFF

V gene: TRBV7-8
J gene: TRBJ2-7
CDR3 protein: CASSSDGWVYEQYF

V gene: TRBV7-6
J gene: TRBJ2-3
CDR3 protein: CASSLLGDTQYF

V gene: TRBV7-9
J gene: TRBJ2-3
CDR3 protein: CASSLEAGGPDTQYF

V gene: TRBV5-3
J gene: TRBJ2-7
CDR3 protein: CASSQTIPGTGDEQYF

V gene: TRBV7-2
J gene: TRBJ2-1
CDR3 protein: CASSFGGGLAGGNEQFF